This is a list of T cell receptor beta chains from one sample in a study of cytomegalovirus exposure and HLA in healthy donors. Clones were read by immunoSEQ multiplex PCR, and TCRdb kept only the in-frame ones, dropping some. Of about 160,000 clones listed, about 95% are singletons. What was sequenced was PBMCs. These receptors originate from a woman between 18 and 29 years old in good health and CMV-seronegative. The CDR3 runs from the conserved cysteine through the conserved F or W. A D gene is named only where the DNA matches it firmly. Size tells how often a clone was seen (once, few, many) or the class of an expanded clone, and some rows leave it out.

cdr3_nt: TGTGCCAGCAGCGTCGGGGGGGCGTACACAGATACGCAGTATTTT; cdr3_aa: CASSVGGAYTDTQYF; j_call: TRBJ2-3; d_call: TRBD2; clone_size: NA; v_call: TRBV9
cdr3_nt: TGTGCCAGCAGCCCCAGCGGGGGCCGTTGGGATGAGCAGTTCTTC; cdr3_aa: CASSPSGGRWDEQFF; j_call: TRBJ2-1; d_call: TRBD2; clone_size: NA; v_call: TRBV7-6
cdr3_nt: TGTGCCAGCAGCCACAGCTCCTACGAGCAGTACTTC; cdr3_aa: CASSHSSYEQYF; j_call: TRBJ2-7; d_call: NA; clone_size: NA; v_call: TRBV7-2
cdr3_nt: TGTGCCAGCAGTTCGGGGACAGGGCCCTACGAGCAGTACTTC; cdr3_aa: CASSSGTGPYEQYF; j_call: TRBJ2-7; d_call: TRBD1; clone_size: NA; v_call: TRBV6-5
cdr3_nt: TGTGCCAGCAGCACCACCTGGGGGGTAACAGATACGCAGTATTTT; cdr3_aa: CASSTTWGVTDTQYF; j_call: TRBJ2-3; d_call: NA; clone_size: NA; v_call: TRBV2
cdr3_nt: TGTGCCAGCAGCTCAGCGGGGGCGAGCACCTACAATGAGCAGTTCTTC; cdr3_aa: CASSSAGASTYNEQFF; j_call: TRBJ2-1; d_call: TRBD2; clone_size: NA; v_call: TRBV7-9
cdr3_nt: TGTGCCAGCAGCCAAACACAGGGGACCAACTATGGCTACACCTTC; cdr3_aa: CASSQTQGTNYGYTF; j_call: TRBJ1-2; d_call: TRBD1; clone_size: NA; v_call: TRBV14
cdr3_nt: TGTGCCAGCAGCGTAGGAGCGGGGGAAGAGACCCAGTACTTC; cdr3_aa: CASSVGAGEETQYF; j_call: TRBJ2-5; d_call: TRBD2; clone_size: NA; v_call: TRBV9
cdr3_nt: TGTGCCAGCAGCCGCTACCTGCAGCTTCAGGGGACCACAGATACGCAGTATTTT; cdr3_aa: CASSRYLQLQGTTDTQYF; j_call: TRBJ2-3; d_call: NA; clone_size: NA; v_call: TRBV14
cdr3_nt: TGTGCCAGCAGTGTCCTGGCGGGGGGGTGGAATACGCAGTATTTT; cdr3_aa: CASSVLAGGWNTQYF; j_call: TRBJ2-3; d_call: TRBD2; clone_size: NA; v_call: TRBV6-5
cdr3_nt: TGTGCCAGCGGGGCCACACAATACACCACAGATACGCAGTATTTT; cdr3_aa: CASGATQYTTDTQYF; j_call: TRBJ2-3; d_call: NA; clone_size: NA; v_call: TRBV2
cdr3_nt: TGTGCCAGCTCAGCTCAGGCGACAGGGAACATTCAGTACTTC; cdr3_aa: CASSAQATGNIQYF; j_call: TRBJ2-4; d_call: TRBD1; clone_size: NA; v_call: TRBV18
cdr3_nt: TGTGCCAGCACCTCAGACAGGTTGGCCCCCAACACTGAAGCTTTCTTT; cdr3_aa: CASTSDRLAPNTEAFF; j_call: TRBJ1-1; d_call: NA; clone_size: NA; v_call: TRBV2
cdr3_nt: TGTGCCAGCAGCTTGGATTCGAGGAGCATTCAGTACTTC; cdr3_aa: CASSLDSRSIQYF; j_call: TRBJ2-4; d_call: NA; clone_size: NA; v_call: TRBV11-2
cdr3_nt: TGTGCCATCAGGGAAGGGACAGTCCAAGAGACCCAGTACTTC; cdr3_aa: CAIREGTVQETQYF; j_call: TRBJ2-5; d_call: TRBD1; clone_size: NA; v_call: TRBV10-3
cdr3_nt: TGTGCCAGCAGCGTAGCAGGTCAGGGGAATGAGCAGTTCTTC; cdr3_aa: CASSVAGQGNEQFF; j_call: TRBJ2-1; d_call: NA; clone_size: NA; v_call: TRBV9
cdr3_nt: TGTGCCAGCACCTACGCGGATATCGAACCCCGGGATGAAAAACTGTTTTTT; cdr3_aa: CASTYADIEPRDEKLFF; j_call: TRBJ1-4; d_call: NA; clone_size: NA; v_call: TRBV9
cdr3_nt: TGTGCCAGCAGCTTCGGGACTCAACAAGAGACCCAGTACTTC; cdr3_aa: CASSFGTQQETQYF; j_call: TRBJ2-5; d_call: NA; clone_size: NA; v_call: TRBV2
cdr3_nt: TGTGCCAGCAGCCTTGACAGGGTAAACACCGGGGAGCTGTTTTTT; cdr3_aa: CASSLDRVNTGELFF; j_call: TRBJ2-2; d_call: TRBD1; clone_size: NA; v_call: TRBV6-6
cdr3_nt: TGCGCCAGCAGCCCCATACGCAGGGGAAAGACCTCTCACGAGCAGTACTTC; cdr3_aa: CASSPIRRGKTSHEQYF; j_call: TRBJ2-7; d_call: NA; clone_size: once; v_call: TRBV4-1
cdr3_nt: TGTGCCAGCAGTTTCACAGGGGGAGGTGGCTACACCTTC; cdr3_aa: CASSFTGGGGYTF; j_call: TRBJ1-2; d_call: TRBD1; clone_size: NA; v_call: TRBV6-1
cdr3_nt: TGTGCCAGCAGCCCCAAGGCAGGCCGAATGAACACTGAAGCTTTCTTT; cdr3_aa: CASSPKAGRMNTEAFF; j_call: TRBJ1-1; d_call: NA; clone_size: NA; v_call: TRBV7-3
cdr3_nt: TGTGCCAGCAGTGGGACAGGCTTGGATGTATCTTTCTTT; cdr3_aa: CASSGTGLDVSFF; j_call: TRBJ1-1; d_call: TRBD1; clone_size: NA; v_call: TRBV2
cdr3_nt: TGTGCCATCAGTGTTACACTAAACTCCTACGAGCAGTACTTC; cdr3_aa: CAISVTLNSYEQYF; j_call: TRBJ2-7; d_call: NA; clone_size: NA; v_call: TRBV10-3
cdr3_nt: TGTGCCAGCCTTAGCTCTGGAAACACCATATATTTT; cdr3_aa: CASLSSGNTIYF; j_call: TRBJ1-3; d_call: NA; clone_size: NA; v_call: TRBV27
cdr3_nt: TGTGCCAGCAGCCTAACGACGGGGAGGACGACCTACGAGCAGTACTTC; cdr3_aa: CASSLTTGRTTYEQYF; j_call: TRBJ2-7; d_call: NA; clone_size: NA; v_call: TRBV7-2
cdr3_nt: TGCGCCAGCAGCCAACTGGGCCTCTCCTACGAGCAGTACTTC; cdr3_aa: CASSQLGLSYEQYF; j_call: TRBJ2-7; d_call: NA; clone_size: NA; v_call: TRBV4-1
cdr3_nt: TGTGCCAGCAGTGCGAACAGTTATAGCAATCAGCCCCAGCATTTT; cdr3_aa: CASSANSYSNQPQHF; j_call: TRBJ1-5; d_call: NA; clone_size: once; v_call: TRBV6-1
cdr3_nt: TGCGCCAGCAGCCCTCGGGACTGGGGTGGGGAGACCCAGTACTTC; cdr3_aa: CASSPRDWGGETQYF; j_call: TRBJ2-5; d_call: NA; clone_size: once; v_call: TRBV4-1
cdr3_nt: TGTGCCAGCACCAGGGGTGAAGGTGAAAAACTGTTTTTT; cdr3_aa: CASTRGEGEKLFF; j_call: TRBJ1-4; d_call: NA; clone_size: NA; v_call: TRBV27
cdr3_nt: TGTGCCAGCAGCGCTAAGACAGGGGAGGTCTACGAGCAGTACTTC; cdr3_aa: CASSAKTGEVYEQYF; j_call: TRBJ2-7; d_call: TRBD1; clone_size: once; v_call: TRBV7-6
cdr3_nt: TGTGCCGCTGGACAGGAGGCGCGGATCTATGGCTACACCTTC; cdr3_aa: CAAGQEARIYGYTF; j_call: TRBJ1-2; d_call: TRBD1; clone_size: NA; v_call: TRBV6-7
cdr3_nt: TGTGCCAGCAGCTTAGATTGGGGGAGGAACAATGAGCAGTTCTTC; cdr3_aa: CASSLDWGRNNEQFF; j_call: TRBJ2-1; d_call: NA; clone_size: NA; v_call: TRBV11-3
cdr3_nt: TGTGCCAGCAGCTTGGGGACAGGCTTAAAAATCTACGAGCAGTACTTC; cdr3_aa: CASSLGTGLKIYEQYF; j_call: TRBJ2-7; d_call: TRBD1; clone_size: NA; v_call: TRBV5-4
cdr3_nt: TGCGCCAGCAGCTTCCGGGACAGGGGGGCAAACGAGCAGTACTTC; cdr3_aa: CASSFRDRGANEQYF; j_call: TRBJ2-7; d_call: TRBD1; clone_size: NA; v_call: TRBV5-1
cdr3_nt: TGTGCCAGCAGCTTAGGCAGGGTCGGGAATGAGCAGTTCTTC; cdr3_aa: CASSLGRVGNEQFF; j_call: TRBJ2-1; d_call: NA; clone_size: NA; v_call: TRBV7-8
cdr3_nt: TGCGCCAGCAGCTTGTACCAGGCAAAGACTGAAGCTTTCTTT; cdr3_aa: CASSLYQAKTEAFF; j_call: TRBJ1-1; d_call: NA; clone_size: NA; v_call: TRBV5-1
cdr3_nt: TGTGCCAGCAGCTCGCAGGGTTACACTGAAGCTTTCTTT; cdr3_aa: CASSSQGYTEAFF; j_call: TRBJ1-1; d_call: NA; clone_size: few; v_call: TRBV7-2
cdr3_nt: TGTGCCTGTAGCGGTAACTCCTACGAGCAGTACTTC; cdr3_aa: CACSGNSYEQYF; j_call: TRBJ2-7; d_call: NA; clone_size: NA; v_call: TRBV30
cdr3_nt: TGTGCCTGGAGCCTAGGTGAAAAACTGTTTTTT; cdr3_aa: CAWSLGEKLFF; j_call: TRBJ1-4; d_call: NA; clone_size: NA; v_call: TRBV30
cdr3_nt: TGCGCCAGCAGCCAAGATCTAGGAGGGGGCGGTGGCTACACCTTC; cdr3_aa: CASSQDLGGGGGYTF; j_call: TRBJ1-2; d_call: TRBD1; clone_size: NA; v_call: TRBV4-3
cdr3_nt: TGTGCCAGTCTCAGAGGATTTGGCACAGATACGCAGTATTTT; cdr3_aa: CASLRGFGTDTQYF; j_call: TRBJ2-3; d_call: NA; clone_size: NA; v_call: TRBV7-9
cdr3_nt: TGTGCCAGCAGCACCGGGACTAGGGCAGATACGCAGTATTTT; cdr3_aa: CASSTGTRADTQYF; j_call: TRBJ2-3; d_call: TRBD2; clone_size: NA; v_call: TRBV5-4
cdr3_nt: TGCGCCAGCAGCCAAGGATTGGGGGGAATCTACGAGCAGTACTTC; cdr3_aa: CASSQGLGGIYEQYF; j_call: TRBJ2-7; d_call: NA; clone_size: NA; v_call: TRBV4-1
cdr3_nt: TGCGCCAGCAGCCTAGAAAGCCGTGGGACAGCAGAGCAGTTCTTC; cdr3_aa: CASSLESRGTAEQFF; j_call: TRBJ2-1; d_call: TRBD1; clone_size: once; v_call: TRBV5-1
cdr3_nt: TGTGCCTCGATCACGGGCTATGGCTACACCTTC; cdr3_aa: CASITGYGYTF; j_call: TRBJ1-2; d_call: NA; clone_size: NA; v_call: TRBV2
cdr3_nt: TGTGCCAGCCATTCGGGGTCCCTAGGCAAAAACATTCAGTACTTC; cdr3_aa: CASHSGSLGKNIQYF; j_call: TRBJ2-4; d_call: NA; clone_size: NA; v_call: TRBV6-5
cdr3_nt: TGCGCCAGCAGCCAAGATCAAGCTTGGTACCAAGAGACCCAGTACTTC; cdr3_aa: CASSQDQAWYQETQYF; j_call: TRBJ2-5; d_call: NA; clone_size: NA; v_call: TRBV4-3
cdr3_nt: TGTGCCAGCTGGAAGAGACAGGGGGCCCACGAGCAGTACTTC; cdr3_aa: CASWKRQGAHEQYF; j_call: TRBJ2-7; d_call: TRBD1; clone_size: once; v_call: TRBV27
cdr3_nt: TGTGCCTGGAGTGAGCGGGGGGGAGCCAAAAACATTCAGTACTTC; cdr3_aa: CAWSERGGAKNIQYF; j_call: TRBJ2-4; d_call: TRBD2; clone_size: NA; v_call: TRBV30
cdr3_nt: TGTGCCAGCGGCAAGACAAGCGGGGGGACCAACCAAGAGACCCAGTACTTC; cdr3_aa: CASGKTSGGTNQETQYF; j_call: TRBJ2-5; d_call: TRBD2; clone_size: NA; v_call: TRBV5-6
cdr3_nt: TGTGCCAGCAGCTCCACAGGGGGCTACGAGCAGTACTTC; cdr3_aa: CASSSTGGYEQYF; j_call: TRBJ2-7; d_call: TRBD1; clone_size: NA; v_call: TRBV7-3
cdr3_nt: TGTGCCAGCAGCCGGGACAGGGCTTACGAGCAGTACTTC; cdr3_aa: CASSRDRAYEQYF; j_call: TRBJ2-7; d_call: TRBD1; clone_size: NA; v_call: TRBV6-1
cdr3_nt: TGCGCCAGCAGCTTGGGAGCGAACACTGAAGCTTTCTTT; cdr3_aa: CASSLGANTEAFF; j_call: TRBJ1-1; d_call: NA; clone_size: NA; v_call: TRBV5-1
cdr3_nt: TGTGCCAGCAGCGCCGTAGCGGGGCCAGGCACAGATACGCAGTATTTT; cdr3_aa: CASSAVAGPGTDTQYF; j_call: TRBJ2-3; d_call: TRBD2; clone_size: NA; v_call: TRBV9
cdr3_nt: TGTGCCAGCAGCAGCGGGGCAGCCTACGAGCAGTACTTC; cdr3_aa: CASSSGAAYEQYF; j_call: TRBJ2-7; d_call: TRBD2; clone_size: NA; v_call: TRBV5-6
cdr3_nt: TGTGCCAGTAGTCTAAGGGCCTTAGCGGAGAGAACAGATACGCAGTATTTT; cdr3_aa: CASSLRALAERTDTQYF; j_call: TRBJ2-3; d_call: NA; clone_size: NA; v_call: TRBV19
cdr3_nt: TGTGCCAGCAGCTCCGCTGGATCGGGCTCCTACAATGAGCAGTTCTTC; cdr3_aa: CASSSAGSGSYNEQFF; j_call: TRBJ2-1; d_call: NA; clone_size: NA; v_call: TRBV13
cdr3_nt: TGTGCCAGCTCACCGAACGGGAACACTGAAGCTTTCTTT; cdr3_aa: CASSPNGNTEAFF; j_call: TRBJ1-1; d_call: NA; clone_size: NA; v_call: TRBV18